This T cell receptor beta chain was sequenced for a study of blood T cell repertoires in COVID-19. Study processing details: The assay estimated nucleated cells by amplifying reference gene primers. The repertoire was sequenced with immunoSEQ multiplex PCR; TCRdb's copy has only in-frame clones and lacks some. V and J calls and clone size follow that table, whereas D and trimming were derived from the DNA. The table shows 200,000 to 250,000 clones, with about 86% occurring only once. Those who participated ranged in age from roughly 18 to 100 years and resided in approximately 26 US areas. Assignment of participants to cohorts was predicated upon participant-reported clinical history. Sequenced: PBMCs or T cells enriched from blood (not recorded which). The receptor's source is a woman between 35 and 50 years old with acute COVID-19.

The CDR3 region has the DNA TGTGCCAGCAGTTCGGGACAGGTCTATAATTCACCCCTCCACTTT. As protein: CASSSGQVYNSPLHF. The V and J genes are TRBV28 and TRBJ1-6; TRBD1 agrees at 8 bases. CDR3 length: 15 residues. J was trimmed by 3 bases and V by 4 bases; bases with no gene match: 2. CDR1 MDHEN and CDR2 SYDVKM come from the germline V gene. The full variable domain, its missing parts supplied by reference TRBV28 and TRBJ1-6, is DVKVTQSSRYLVKRTGEKVFLECVQDMDHENMFWYRQDPGLGLRLIYFSYDVKMKEKGDIPEGYSVSREKKERFSLILESASTNQTSMYLCASSSGQVYNSPLHFGNGTRLTVT.